These 16 T cell receptor beta chains were all obtained from the same sample, sequenced in a study of shared clonotypes between healthy human individuals. Sequencing used immunoSEQ multiplex PCR; TCRdb keeps in-frame clones, though not all of them. The sample lists about 600,000 clones, around 77% seen once, with about 12% in the top ten. The material sequenced was PBMCs. The origin of the receptors is a woman aged 40 to 50 in good health. Some clones in this sample may be carry-over from other donors' samples.

The V and J genes are TRBV7-9 and TRBJ2-7; 8 nucleotides match TRBD1. After removal of 5 bases from V and 4 bases from J, the junction contained 4 bases not matched to a gene. The CDR3 extends over 13 amino acids. Germline V gene data show CDR1 as SEHNR and CDR2 as FQNEAQ (reference sequence). Here the CDR3 reads CASSHRQGYEQYF. The CDR3 coding sequence is TGTGCCAGCAGCCACAGACAGGGGTACGAGCAGTACTTC. Variable domain in full (rest from reference TRBV7-9 and TRBJ2-7): DTGVSQNPRHKITKRGQNVTFRCDPISEHNRLYWYRQTLGQGPEFLTYFQNEAQLEKSRLLSDRFSAERPKGSFSTLEIQRTEQGDSAMYLCASSHRQGYEQYFGPGTRLTVT.

The chain couples TRBV28 to TRBJ1-1; D not resolved. The CDR3 totals 11 residues. The V gene lost 6 bases and the J gene lost 7 bases, with 9 bases spanning the gap. Germline CDR1 reads MDHEN; CDR2 reads SYDVKM. DNA of the CDR3: TGTGCCAGCAGCAACTCATATGAAGCTTTCTTT. Amino acids: CASSNSYEAFF.

V is TRBV28 and J is TRBJ2-2; 8 nucleotides match TRBD2. This CDR3 region has 15 residues. The V gene end was trimmed by 3 bases and the J gene end by 3 bases; junction bases not matched to a gene: 3. The germline gives CDR1 MDHEN, CDR2 SYDVKM. CDR3 amino acids: CASSFAGGYTGELFF. Written as DNA, the CDR3 is TGTGCCAGCAGTTTTGCGGGGGGCTACACCGGGGAGCTGTTTTTT.

This sequence joins TRBV19 and TRBJ2-5, with 11 bases matching TRBD1. The CDR3 has 16 residues. V gave up 8 bases and J gave up 10 bases; unmatched junction bases: 18. Looked up from germline, CDR1 is LNHDA and CDR2 is SQIVND (reference sequence). The DNA for the CDR3 is TGTGCCAGTCTTGGGACAGGGGGAGCGGGAAGAGGAATCCAGTACTTC. This gives the protein CASLGTGGAGRGIQYF. Full variable domain (rest looked up from reference TRBV19 and TRBJ2-5): DGGITQSPKYLFRKEGQNVTLSCEQNLNHDAMYWYRQDPGQGLRLIYYSQIVNDFQKGDIAEGYSVSREKKESFPLTVTSAQKNPTAFYLCASLGTGGAGRGIQYFGPGTRLLVL.

This chain connects TRBV6-5 to TRBJ1-1, with D tentatively TRBD1 (5 bases). This CDR3 has 15 amino acids. The V gene's germline CDR1 is MNHEY and CDR2 SVGAGI. Trimming pared 2 bases from V and 0 bases from J, leaving 10 bases between. The CDR3 loop is CASSYGFRVNTEAFF. CDR3 DNA sequence: TGTGCCAGCAGTTACGGTTTCAGGGTGAACACTGAAGCTTTCTTT.

This chain links TRBV6-5 with TRBJ1-4; TRBD1 is a possible D gene (5 bases). The CDR3 has 12 amino acids. The V gene lost 6 bases and the J gene lost 6 bases, with 8 bases spanning the gap. Germline CDR1 reads MNHEY; CDR2 reads SVGAGI. The CDR3 DNA sequence: TGTGCCAGCAGGCAGGGAGATGAAAAACTGTTTTTT. Protein sequence: CASRQGDEKLFF.

In nucleotides, the CDR3 is TGTGCCAGTAGTCCCAGACTAGCTACCACAGATACGCAGTATTTT. This sequence encodes CASSPRLATTDTQYF. This chain uses TRBV19 with TRBJ2-3; 7 nucleotides agree with TRBD2. Per germline, CDR1 LNHDA and CDR2 SQIVND (reference sequence). The CDR3 sequence is 15 residues long. Trimming removed 5 bases from V and 2 bases from J; junction bases left unmatched: 7.

The chain recombines TRBV5-1 with TRBJ2-5; 7 positions agree with TRBD2. After removal of 0 bases from V and 2 bases from J, the junction contained 4 bases not matched to a gene. CDR1 is SGHRS and CDR2 is YFSETQ in the germline V gene. CDR3 length equals 15 residues. The chain's CDR3 is CASSLGLAAQETQYF. CDR3 DNA sequence: TGCGCCAGCAGCTTGGGGCTAGCGGCACAAGAGACCCAGTACTTC.

The rearrangement links TRBV5-1 to TRBJ2-7, with 7 bases matching TRBD1. The CDR3 is 15 residues long. After removal of 4 bases from V and 7 bases from J, the junction contained 14 bases not matched to a gene. The germline CDR1 and CDR2 sequences are SGHRS and YFSETQ. CDR3 nucleotide sequence: TGCGCCAGCAGCGGTGGGACAGCCGCCTCGGGGGAGCAGTACTTC. Encoded protein: CASSGGTAASGEQYF.

This chain connects TRBV2 to TRBJ1-4; D is perhaps TRBD1 (5 bases). Trimming cost V 1 base and J 0 bases, with 9 bases left between them. Germline CDR1 SNHLY, CDR2 FYNNEI. The CDR3 has 16 residues. The CDR3 bases are TGTGCCAGCAGTGAAGGGACAACACCAACTAATGAAAAACTGTTTTTT. The encoded protein is CASSEGTTPTNEKLFF. Variable domain in full (rest from reference TRBV2 and TRBJ1-4): EPEVTQTPSHQVTQMGQEVILRCVPISNHLYFYWYRQILGQKVEFLVSFYNNEISEKSEIFDDQFSVERPDGSNFTLKIRSTKLEDSAMYFCASSEGTTPTNEKLFFGSGTQLSVL.

V and J are TRBV28 and TRBJ2-7, with D tentatively TRBD2 (6 bases). Trimming cost V 5 bases and J 2 bases, with 19 bases left between them. The CDR3 is made up of 16 amino acids. CDR1 and CDR2 from the germline V gene are MDHEN and SYDVKM. The chain's CDR3 is CASSPYGGSPTYEQYF. The CDR3 coding sequence is TGTGCCAGCAGTCCCTATGGGGGGTCCCCCACCTACGAGCAGTACTTC.

In its sample, this clone was seen a few times. Other DNA sequences of this sample code for an identical CDR3. V gene TRBV6-1 combines with J gene TRBJ2-7; 9 bases are a match to TRBD2. V lost 2 bases to trimming and J lost 0 bases; unmatched junction nucleotides: 2. The CDR3 spans 15 residues. Germline-derived CDR1 and CDR2 are MNHNS and SASEGT. The CDR3 loop is CASSELAGPSYEQYF. For the CDR3, the DNA is TGTGCCAGCAGTGAACTAGCGGGACCCTCCTACGAGCAGTACTTC.

V and J are TRBV29-1 and TRBJ2-7; TRBD2 aligns across 9 bases. Germline CDR1 SQVTM, CDR2 ANQGSEA. The CDR3 has 13 residues. Trimming took 7 bases from V and 4 from J; bases not matched to a gene: 8. This CDR3 is CSALAGAEYEQYF. The CDR3 DNA is TGCAGCGCTTTAGCGGGAGCGGAGTACGAGCAGTACTTC.

The chain combines TRBV5-4 with TRBJ2-2; 14 nucleotides match TRBD2. This CDR3 is built from 17 residues. Germline values: CDR1 SGHNT, CDR2 YYREEE (reference sequence). V gave up 5 bases and J gave up 3 bases; unmatched junction bases: 6. CDR3 loop: CASRSGLAGADTGELFF. The CDR3, as DNA: TGTGCCAGCAGATCGGGACTAGCGGGAGCGGACACCGGGGAGCTGTTTTTT.

Only a few counts were recorded for this clone. This rearrangement joins TRBV5-5 to TRBJ1-4; TRBD1 agrees at 12 bases. V was pared by 2 bases and J by 11 bases, with 19 bases of the junction left unmatched. Germline V CDR1 and CDR2: SGHKS, YYEKEE (reference sequence). CDR3 length: 19 residues. DNA of the CDR3: TGTGCCAGCAGCTTAAGGGGACAGGGGGCCCAGAGGGATGAACGGAAACTGTTTTTT. As protein: CASSLRGQGAQRDERKLFF. Together with reference TRBV5-5 and TRBJ1-4, the CDR3 gives the full variable domain: DAGVTQSPTHLIKTRGQQVTLRCSPISGHKSVSWYQQVLGQGPQFIFQYYEKEERGRGNFPDRFSARQFPNYSSELNVNALLLGDSALYLCASSLRGQGAQRDERKLFFGSGTQLSVL.

The chain carries TRBV28 and TRBJ2-2; D might be TRBD1 or TRBD2, each matching 5 bases. The CDR3 totals 13 residues. Germline values: CDR1 MDHEN, CDR2 SYDVKM. V gave up 9 bases and J gave up 2 bases, with 10 bases separating them. This CDR3 is CASGTGNTGELFF. CDR3 nucleotides: TGTGCCAGTGGGACGGGAAACACCGGGGAGCTGTTTTTT.